The 30 T cell receptor beta chains listed next were all sequenced from one sample in a study of T cell responses to AZD1222 COVID-19 vaccine. The repertoire was sequenced with immunoSEQ multiplex PCR; TCRdb's copy has only in-frame clones and lacks some. Of about 150,000 clones in the sample, 80% to 95% are singletons; the top ten hold about 3.5%. The sequencing used peripheral blood, collected on day 0 of AZD1222 vaccination. The source of these receptors is an adult in good health.

This sequence joins TRBV18 and TRBJ1-1, with D possibly TRBD1 on 5 matching bases. V shed 4 bases and J shed 2 bases, with 20 bases lying between them. Germline lookup yields CDR1 KGHSH and CDR2 LQKENI. The CDR3 is made up of 17 amino acids. In DNA form, the CDR3 reads TGTGCCAGCTCACGGGGAATCGGGGCGGAGGGAAACACTGAAGCTTTCTTT. It is translated as CASSRGIGAEGNTEAFF.

The V and J genes are TRBV28 and TRBJ1-5, with D unresolved. The CDR3 has 13 amino acids. Looked up from germline, CDR1 is MDHEN and CDR2 is SYDVKM. V was pared by 2 bases and J by 5 bases, with 7 bases between. The CDR3 DNA sequence: TGTGCCAGCAGTTTAGACGACGATCAGCCCCAGCATTTT. Protein product: CASSLDDDQPQHF. Supplemented by reference TRBV28 and TRBJ1-5, the full variable domain reads DVKVTQSSRYLVKRTGEKVFLECVQDMDHENMFWYRQDPGLGLRLIYFSYDVKMKEKGDIPEGYSVSREKKERFSLILESASTNQTSMYLCASSLDDDQPQHFGDGTRLSIL.

The chain combines TRBV10-3 with TRBJ1-2; D is unresolved. This CDR3 region has 13 residues. Germline V gene sequence: CDR1 ENHRY, CDR2 SYGVKD. V was clipped by 2 bases and J by 3 bases, with 7 bases between them. CDR3: CAISEVADYGYTF. The CDR3 DNA reads as TGTGCCATCAGTGAGGTAGCAGACTATGGCTACACCTTC.

This sequence joins TRBV11-3 and TRBJ1-1, with 8 bases fitting TRBD1. CDR3 size: 15 residues. The ends lost 9 bases at V and 1 base at J; junction bases unmatched: 10. The V gene's germline CDR1 is SGHNT and CDR2 YENEEA. CDR3 protein: CARGAGGPPNTEAFF. CDR3 nucleotides: TGTGCCAGGGGCGCAGGGGGCCCCCCGAACACTGAAGCTTTCTTT.

This clone was seen more than once but under ten times. V usage is TRBV28 and J usage is TRBJ2-5; D remains ambiguous. Germline V gene lookup returns CDR1 MDHEN and CDR2 SYDVKM. CDR3 length equals 13 residues. V lost 3 bases and J 5 bases, leaving 10 bases between the germline ends. The CDR3 coding sequence is TGTGCCAGCAGTTTCGCCCTTTACGAGACCCAGTACTTC. Residues: CASSFALYETQYF. Using reference TRBV28 and TRBJ2-5 for the parts outside the CDR3, the full variable domain is DVKVTQSSRYLVKRTGEKVFLECVQDMDHENMFWYRQDPGLGLRLIYFSYDVKMKEKGDIPEGYSVSREKKERFSLILESASTNQTSMYLCASSFALYETQYFGPGTRLLVL.

The genes are TRBV5-6 and TRBJ2-7, with 9 bases lining up with TRBD1. The CDR3 consists of 17 residues. Germline trimming cut 5 bases from V and 0 bases from J; bases unmatched to any gene: 12. Germline assignment: CDR1 SGHDT and CDR2 YYEEEE. The CDR3 spells CASSLPTGTGTSYEQYF. DNA of the CDR3: TGTGCCAGCAGTTTACCCACCGGGACAGGGACCTCCTACGAGCAGTACTTC.

This chain joins TRBV6-5 and TRBJ1-5, with 7 bases lining up with TRBD1. CDR3 length: 14 residues. Germline CDR1 is MNHEY and CDR2 is SVGAGI. Trimming removed 5 bases from V and 1 base from J; junction bases left unmatched: 2. The CDR3 region is CASSQDRSNQPQHF. The DNA for the CDR3 is TGTGCCAGCAGTCAGGACAGGAGCAATCAGCCCCAGCATTTT.

J is TRBJ2-5 and V is TRBV21-1; no check of the table's D call, TRBD2, against the DNA was made. TRBV21-1 is shown as a pseudogene. The CDR3 has 14 amino acids. CDR3 sequence reads: CASSNAKGGETQYF. The CDR3 DNA follows: TGTGCCAGCAGCAACGCCAAGGGGGGGGAGACCCAGTACTTC.

This chain links TRBV18 with TRBJ1-1; 7 nucleotides match TRBD1. The V gene end was trimmed by 2 bases and the J gene end by 2 bases; junction bases not matched to a gene: 8. Germline V gene lookup returns CDR1 KGHSH and CDR2 LQKENI. There are 16 residues in the CDR3. The CDR3 DNA reads as TGTGCCAGCTCACCAGAAAACAGGGGTGAAAACACTGAAGCTTTCTTT. Translated: CASSPENRGENTEAFF.

The chain joins TRBV6-5 to TRBJ1-2; 8 nucleotides line up with TRBD1. This CDR3 has 13 residues. V trimming: 4 bases; J trimming: 7 bases; junction bases outside the gene matches: 5. Germline V gene data show CDR1 as MNHEY and CDR2 as SVGAGI. CDR3 in amino acids: CASSSDRGGGYTF. In DNA form, the CDR3 reads TGTGCCAGCAGTTCCGACAGGGGTGGTGGCTACACCTTC.

This clone was observed a single time. DNA for the CDR3: TGTGCCAGTAGTATGGGGTCAAATGAGCAGTTCTTC. Encoded protein: CASSMGSNEQFF. This chain joins TRBV19 and TRBJ2-1; no clear D gene. From germline, CDR1 is LNHDA and CDR2 SQIVND (reference sequence). This CDR3 has 12 residues. Trimming cost V 3 bases and J 7 bases, with 7 bases left between them. Supplemented by reference TRBV19 and TRBJ2-1, the full variable domain reads DGGITQSPKYLFRKEGQNVTLSCEQNLNHDAMYWYRQDPGQGLRLIYYSQIVNDFQKGDIAEGYSVSREKKESFPLTVTSAQKNPTAFYLCASSMGSNEQFFGPGTRLTVL.

There are a few counts of this clone. The chain has TRBV18 and TRBJ2-2, with 8 bases that match TRBD1. Germline CDR1 is KGHSH and CDR2 is LQKENI. There are 13 residues in the CDR3. J gave up 6 bases and V 4 bases, and 1 base lay outside the gene matches. The CDR3 DNA reads as TGTGCCAGCTCACGGACAGGGTCCGGGGAGCTGTTTTTT. Protein sequence: CASSRTGSGELFF.

Here the CDR3 reads CASSLVLAGGADEQFF. The CDR3 nucleotides read TGTGCCAGCAGCTTAGTCCTAGCGGGAGGGGCGGATGAGCAGTTCTTC. This chain links TRBV11-2 with TRBJ2-1; 12 bases are a match to TRBD2. Trimming at V came to 1 base and at J to 8 bases, leaving 6 bases not matched to a gene. The CDR3 loop spans 16 amino acids. Per the germline V gene, CDR1 is SGHAT and CDR2 is FQNNGV.

This chain joins TRBV10-3 and TRBJ1-6; a possible D gene is TRBD1 (6 bases). This CDR3 has 14 amino acids. Per germline, CDR1 ENHRY and CDR2 SYGVKD. V was trimmed by 10 bases and J by 5 bases, leaving 15 bases between them. DNA for the CDR3: TGTGCCAGTCGGGGGGCAGTGGATAATTCACCCCTCCACTTT. It specifies CASRGAVDNSPLHF.

The V gene is TRBV29-1, the J gene TRBJ2-2, with unresolved D. With 5 bases removed from V and 0 bases from J, the gap between germline ends came to 10 bases. Germline-derived CDR1 and CDR2 are SQVTM and ANQGSEA. This CDR3 is built from 14 residues. The CDR3 here is CSVLRHPNTGELFF. Here the CDR3 DNA reads TGCAGCGTTCTCCGACACCCGAACACCGGGGAGCTGTTTTTT.

The V gene is TRBV5-4, the J gene TRBJ2-1; D not resolved. The CDR3 is made up of 14 amino acids. Germline V lookup: CDR1 SGHNT, CDR2 YYREEE (reference sequence). V was trimmed by 4 bases and J by 8 bases, leaving 16 bases between them. CDR3 amino acids: CASSGEAPTHEQFF. The CDR3, as DNA: TGTGCCAGCAGCGGCGAGGCCCCCACCCATGAGCAGTTCTTC.

The J gene is TRBJ1-5, the V gene TRBV29-1, with D tentatively TRBD1 (6 bases). This CDR3 has 14 residues. V gave up 7 bases and J gave up 6 bases, with 19 bases separating them. CDR1 is SQVTM, CDR2 ANQGSEA, per germline. The CDR3 nucleotides are TGCAGCGCCGGGGAGTACAGGGTCCCTCAGCCCCAGCATTTT. Protein sequence: CSAGEYRVPQPQHF.

The chain carries TRBV6-6 and TRBJ2-2; TRBD1 aligns across 8 bases. CDR3 length equals 15 residues. The germline V gene encodes CDR1 MNHNY and CDR2 SVGAGI (reference sequence). The trim removed 7 bases at V and 1 base at J, leaving 5 bases unmatched. The DNA for the CDR3 is TGTGCCAGCACCAACGGACAGGGGAACACCGGGGAGCTGTTTTTT. It specifies CASTNGQGNTGELFF.

The chain employs TRBV25-1 and TRBJ2-7; D possibly corresponds to TRBD2 (5 bases). Germline CDR1 is MGHDK and CDR2 is SYGVNS. Trimming removed 2 bases at V and 0 bases at J, with 14 bases between. There are 16 residues in the CDR3. CDR3: CASSEPPDRDSYEQYF. For the CDR3, the DNA is TGTGCCAGCAGTGAACCCCCAGACCGGGACTCCTACGAGCAGTACTTC.

The chain is built from TRBV5-1 and TRBJ1-3; 9 bases map to TRBD1. The CDR3 sequence is 17 residues long. The trim removed 4 bases at V and 0 bases at J, leaving 8 bases unmatched. Germline loops: CDR1 SGHRS, CDR2 YFSETQ. This chain's CDR3 is CASSEGTGPLSGNTIYF. Here the CDR3 DNA reads TGCGCCAGCAGCGAGGGGACAGGGCCTCTCTCTGGAAACACCATATATTTT.

The chain combines TRBV7-2 with TRBJ2-1, with TRBD1 as a possible D gene (6 bases). Germline loops: CDR1 SGHTA, CDR2 FQGNSA. Trimming pared 4 bases from V and 4 bases from J, leaving 8 bases between. The CDR3 covers 13 residues. The CDR3 sequence is CASSSDSYNEQFF. In DNA, the CDR3 is TGTGCCAGCAGCTCGGACAGTTACAATGAGCAGTTCTTC.

The chain joins TRBV28 to TRBJ1-2; TRBD1 matches 8 bases. The CDR3 length is 15 residues. The junction had 7 bases not matched to a gene; V was cut back by 3 bases and J by 4 bases. CDR1 is MDHEN and CDR2 is SYDVKM in the germline V gene. The CDR3 is CASSFPSGGSYGYTF. As DNA, the CDR3 is TGTGCCAGCAGTTTCCCCTCAGGGGGCAGCTATGGCTACACCTTC.

The V and J genes are TRBV5-4 and TRBJ1-6; D not certain. The V gene lost 2 bases and the J gene lost 5 bases, with 11 bases spanning the gap. Germline loops: CDR1 SGHNT, CDR2 YYREEE (reference sequence). The CDR3 is made up of 15 amino acids. The CDR3 spells CASSLKRGNNSPLHF. The CDR3 DNA reads as TGTGCCAGCAGCTTAAAACGAGGAAATAATTCACCCCTCCACTTT. The entire variable domain, with the rest obtained from reference TRBV5-4 and TRBJ1-6, is as follows: ETGVTQSPTHLIKTRGQQVTLRCSSQSGHNTVSWYQQALGQGPQFIFQYYREEENGRGNFPPRFSGLQFPNYSSELNVNALELDDSALYLCASSLKRGNNSPLHFGNGTRLTVT.

V is TRBV19 and J is TRBJ2-7; D is perhaps TRBD1 (5 bases). V lost 7 bases and J lost 5, with 9 bases in between. The V gene's germline CDR1 is LNHDA and CDR2 SQIVND (reference sequence). The length of the CDR3 is 11 residues. The CDR3: CASTGRDEQYF. As DNA, the CDR3 is TGTGCCAGTACGGGCAGGGACGAGCAGTACTTC.

This rearrangement joins TRBV19 to TRBJ2-2; 13 bases map to TRBD2. Germline CDR1 and CDR2: LNHDA and SQIVND (reference sequence). The V gene end was trimmed by 8 bases and the J gene end by 8 bases; junction bases not matched to a gene: 8. This CDR3 spans 15 amino acids. The CDR3 loop reads CASRGLAGFVGELFF. CDR3 DNA: TGTGCCAGTCGGGGACTAGCGGGGTTCGTGGGGGAGCTGTTTTTT.

This clone showed up just once. This chain joins TRBV28 and TRBJ1-1; tentative D call: TRBD1 (5 bases). Germline CDR1 and CDR2: MDHEN and SYDVKM. This CDR3 has 16 residues. V was clipped by 9 bases and J by 0 bases, with 20 bases between them. The CDR3 spells CASTRWGEGVNTEAFF. In DNA, the CDR3 is TGTGCCAGTACGCGGTGGGGGGAGGGAGTGAACACTGAAGCTTTCTTT.

This clone has a single count. The chain joins TRBV11-3 to TRBJ2-1; TRBD2 is a possible D gene (6 bases). The CDR3 sequence is 16 residues long. V lost 5 bases to trimming and J lost 5 bases, with 19 bases between them. Germline-derived CDR1 and CDR2 are SGHNT and YENEEA. CDR3 DNA: TGTGCCAGCAGCCCCCGAAGCGGGTCGTTAGACAATGAGCAGTTCTTC. Translation gives CASSPRSGSLDNEQFF.

The chain recombines TRBV29-1 with TRBJ1-2; D gene unclear. The CDR3 has 12 amino acids. The V gene's germline CDR1 is SQVTM and CDR2 ANQGSEA. V lost 7 bases and J 0 bases, leaving 9 bases between the germline ends. The CDR3 nucleotides are TGCAGCGGGCAAGTTGCTAACTATGGCTACACCTTC. Residues: CSGQVANYGYTF.

This clone was counted a single time. The V and J genes are TRBV19 and TRBJ1-4; D might be TRBD1 (5 bases). The CDR3 is 15 residues long. V shed 5 bases and J shed 3 bases, with 13 bases lying between them. Germline-derived CDR1 and CDR2 are LNHDA and SQIVND (reference sequence). For the CDR3, the DNA is TGTGCCAGTAGTCCCCGCGGGGGGGCTAATGAAAAACTGTTTTTT. It is translated as CASSPRGGANEKLFF.

The genes are TRBV19 and TRBJ2-7; possible D gene TRBD2, 7 bases. V lost 8 bases to trimming and J lost 4 bases, with 15 bases between them. CDR3 length: 13 amino acids. Per germline, CDR1 LNHDA and CDR2 SQIVND (reference sequence). The CDR3 coding sequence is TGTGCCAGTTCCGGGGGGCAGGGGTACGAGCAGTACTTC. Amino acids: CASSGGQGYEQYF.